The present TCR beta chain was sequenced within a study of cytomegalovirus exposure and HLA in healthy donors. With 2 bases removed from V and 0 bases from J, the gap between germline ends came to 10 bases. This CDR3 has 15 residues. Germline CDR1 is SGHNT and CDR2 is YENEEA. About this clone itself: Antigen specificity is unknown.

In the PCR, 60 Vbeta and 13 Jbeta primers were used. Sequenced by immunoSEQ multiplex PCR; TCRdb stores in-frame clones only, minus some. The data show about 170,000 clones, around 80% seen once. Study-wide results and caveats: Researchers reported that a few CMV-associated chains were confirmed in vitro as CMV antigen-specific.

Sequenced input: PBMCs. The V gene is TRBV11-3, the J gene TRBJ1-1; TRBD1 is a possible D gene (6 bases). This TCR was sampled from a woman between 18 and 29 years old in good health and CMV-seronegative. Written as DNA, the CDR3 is TGTGCCAGCAGCTTATCCGGGACAATGAACACTGAAGCTTTCTTT. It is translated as CASSLSGTMNTEAFF.